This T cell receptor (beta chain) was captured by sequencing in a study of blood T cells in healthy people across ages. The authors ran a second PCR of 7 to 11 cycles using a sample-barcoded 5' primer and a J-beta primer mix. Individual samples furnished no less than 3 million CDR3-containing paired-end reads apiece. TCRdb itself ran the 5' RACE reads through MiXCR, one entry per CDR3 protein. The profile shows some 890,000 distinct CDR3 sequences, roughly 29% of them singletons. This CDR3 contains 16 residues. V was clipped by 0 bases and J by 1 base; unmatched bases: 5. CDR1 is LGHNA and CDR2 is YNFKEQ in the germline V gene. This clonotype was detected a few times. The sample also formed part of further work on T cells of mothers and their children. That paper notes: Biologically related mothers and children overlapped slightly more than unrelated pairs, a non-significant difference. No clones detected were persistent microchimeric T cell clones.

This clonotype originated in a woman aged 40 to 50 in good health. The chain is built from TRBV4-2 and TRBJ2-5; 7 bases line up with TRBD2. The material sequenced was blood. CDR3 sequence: CASSQEPTGGQETQYF. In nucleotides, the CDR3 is TGTGCCAGCAGCCAAGAACCGACGGGGGGCCAAGAGACCCAGTACTTC.